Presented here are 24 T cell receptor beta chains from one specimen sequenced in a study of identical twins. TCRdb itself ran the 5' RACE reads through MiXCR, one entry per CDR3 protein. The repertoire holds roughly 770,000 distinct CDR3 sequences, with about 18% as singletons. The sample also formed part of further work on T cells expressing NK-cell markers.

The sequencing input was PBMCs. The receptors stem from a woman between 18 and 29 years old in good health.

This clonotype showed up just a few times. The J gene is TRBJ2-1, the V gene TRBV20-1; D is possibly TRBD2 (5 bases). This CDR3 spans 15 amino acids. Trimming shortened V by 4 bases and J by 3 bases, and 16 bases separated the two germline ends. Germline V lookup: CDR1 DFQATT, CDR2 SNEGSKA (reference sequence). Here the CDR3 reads CSATRARAVYNEQFF. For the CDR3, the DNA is TGCAGTGCTACGCGGGCCAGAGCGGTCTACAATGAGCAGTTCTTC.

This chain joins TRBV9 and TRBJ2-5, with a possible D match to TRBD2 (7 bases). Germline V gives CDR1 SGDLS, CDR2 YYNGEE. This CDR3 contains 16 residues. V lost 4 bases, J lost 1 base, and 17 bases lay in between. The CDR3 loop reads CASSPPTGGLQETQYF. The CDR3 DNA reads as TGTGCCAGCAGCCCACCAACCGGGGGGCTCCAAGAGACCCAGTACTTC. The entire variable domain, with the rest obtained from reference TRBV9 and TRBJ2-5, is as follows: DSGVTQTPKHLITATGQRVTLRCSPRSGDLSVYWYQQSLDQGLQFLIQYYNGEERAKGNILERFSAQQFPDLHSELNLSSLELGDSALYFCASSPPTGGLQETQYFGPGTRLLVL.

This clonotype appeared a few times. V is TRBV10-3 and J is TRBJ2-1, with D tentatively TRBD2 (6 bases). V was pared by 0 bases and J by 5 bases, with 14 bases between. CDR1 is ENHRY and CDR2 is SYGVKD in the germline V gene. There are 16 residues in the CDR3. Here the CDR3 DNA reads TGTGCCATCAGTGAGTCGGGGGGAGGAGGTCACAATGAGCAGTTCTTC. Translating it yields CAISESGGGGHNEQFF.

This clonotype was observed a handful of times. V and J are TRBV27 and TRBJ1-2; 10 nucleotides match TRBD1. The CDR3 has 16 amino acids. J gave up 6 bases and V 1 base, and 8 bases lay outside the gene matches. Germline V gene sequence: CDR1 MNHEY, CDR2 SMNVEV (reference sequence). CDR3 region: CASSLFGSGTGDGYTF. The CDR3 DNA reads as TGTGCCAGCAGTTTATTCGGATCCGGGACAGGGGATGGCTACACCTTC.

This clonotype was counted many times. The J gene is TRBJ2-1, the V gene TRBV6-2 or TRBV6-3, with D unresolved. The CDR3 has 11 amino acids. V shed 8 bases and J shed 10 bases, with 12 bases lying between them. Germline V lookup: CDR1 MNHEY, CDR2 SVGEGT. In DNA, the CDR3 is TGTGCCAGCGGACGAGGTTCCGAGCAGTTCTTC. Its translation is CASGRGSEQFF.

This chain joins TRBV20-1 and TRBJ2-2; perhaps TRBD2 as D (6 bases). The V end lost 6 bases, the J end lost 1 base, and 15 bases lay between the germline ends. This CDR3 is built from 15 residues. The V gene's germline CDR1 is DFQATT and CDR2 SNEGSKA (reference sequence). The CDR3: CSALDGRGNTGELFF. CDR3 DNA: TGCAGTGCCCTCGACGGGAGAGGGAACACCGGGGAGCTGTTTTTT.

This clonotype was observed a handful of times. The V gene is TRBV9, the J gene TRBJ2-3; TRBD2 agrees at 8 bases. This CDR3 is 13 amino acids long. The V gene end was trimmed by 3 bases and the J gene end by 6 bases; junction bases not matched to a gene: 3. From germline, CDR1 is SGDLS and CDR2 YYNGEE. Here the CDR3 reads CASSGGGLDTQYF. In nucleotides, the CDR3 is TGTGCCAGCAGCGGCGGGGGGTTGGATACGCAGTATTTT.

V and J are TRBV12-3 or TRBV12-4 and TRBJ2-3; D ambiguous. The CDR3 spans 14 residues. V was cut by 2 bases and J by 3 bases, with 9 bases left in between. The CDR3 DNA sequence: TGTGCCAGCAGTTTATATTCCAGGACAGATACGCAGTATTTT. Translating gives CASSLYSRTDTQYF.

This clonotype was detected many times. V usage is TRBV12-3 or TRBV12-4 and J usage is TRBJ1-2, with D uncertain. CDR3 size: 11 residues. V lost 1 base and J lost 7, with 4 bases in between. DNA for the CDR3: TGTGCCAGCAGTTTAGGGCTTGGCTACACCTTC. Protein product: CASSLGLGYTF.

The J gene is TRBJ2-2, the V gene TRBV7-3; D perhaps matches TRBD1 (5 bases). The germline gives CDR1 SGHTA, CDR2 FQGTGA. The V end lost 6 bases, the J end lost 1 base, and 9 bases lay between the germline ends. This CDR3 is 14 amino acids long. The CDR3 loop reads CASRTQGNTGELFF. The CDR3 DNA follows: TGTGCCAGCAGGACTCAGGGGAACACCGGGGAGCTGTTTTTT.

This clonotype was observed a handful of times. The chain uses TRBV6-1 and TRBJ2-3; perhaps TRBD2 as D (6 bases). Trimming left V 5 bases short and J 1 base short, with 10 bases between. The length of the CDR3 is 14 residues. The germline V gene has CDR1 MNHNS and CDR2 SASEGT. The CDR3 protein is CASSQPGGTDTQYF. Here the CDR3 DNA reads TGTGCCAGCAGTCAACCGGGAGGCACAGATACGCAGTATTTT.

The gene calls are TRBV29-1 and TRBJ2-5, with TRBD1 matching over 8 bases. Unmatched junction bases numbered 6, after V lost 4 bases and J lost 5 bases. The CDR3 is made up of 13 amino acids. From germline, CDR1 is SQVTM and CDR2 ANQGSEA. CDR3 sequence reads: CSVASGGRETQYF. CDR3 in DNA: TGCAGCGTTGCTTCAGGGGGCAGGGAGACCCAGTACTTC.

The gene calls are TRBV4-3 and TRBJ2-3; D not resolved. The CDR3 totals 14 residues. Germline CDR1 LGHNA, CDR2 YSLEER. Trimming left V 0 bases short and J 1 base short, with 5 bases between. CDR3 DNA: TGCGCCAGCAGCCAAGATTCCGGCACAGATACGCAGTATTTT. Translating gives CASSQDSGTDTQYF.

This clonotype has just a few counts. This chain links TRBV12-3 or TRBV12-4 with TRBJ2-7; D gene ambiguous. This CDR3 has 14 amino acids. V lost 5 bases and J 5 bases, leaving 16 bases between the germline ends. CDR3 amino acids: CASSHSRGKDEQYF. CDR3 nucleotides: TGTGCCAGCAGTCACAGTAGAGGAAAGGACGAGCAGTACTTC.

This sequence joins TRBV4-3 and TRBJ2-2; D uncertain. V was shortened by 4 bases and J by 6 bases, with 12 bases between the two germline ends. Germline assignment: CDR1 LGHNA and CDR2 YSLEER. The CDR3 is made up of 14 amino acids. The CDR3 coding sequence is TGCGCCAGCAGCCCCCACATACCACCCGGGGAGCTGTTTTTT. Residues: CASSPHIPPGELFF.

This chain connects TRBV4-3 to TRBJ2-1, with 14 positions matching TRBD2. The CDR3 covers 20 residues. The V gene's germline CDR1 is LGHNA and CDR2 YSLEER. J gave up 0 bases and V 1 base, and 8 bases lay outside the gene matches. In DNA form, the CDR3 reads TGCGCCAGCAGCCAAGTTACGAGACTAGCGGGAGGGAGCTCCTACAATGAGCAGTTCTTC. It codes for CASSQVTRLAGGSSYNEQFF.

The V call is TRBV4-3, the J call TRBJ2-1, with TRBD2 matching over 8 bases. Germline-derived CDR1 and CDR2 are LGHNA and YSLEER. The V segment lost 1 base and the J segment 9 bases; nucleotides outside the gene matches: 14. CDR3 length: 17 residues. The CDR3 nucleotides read TGCGCCAGCAGCCAAGGGGGGTCTTGGCGGGAGGCAACTGAGCAGTTCTTC. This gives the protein CASSQGGSWREATEQFF.

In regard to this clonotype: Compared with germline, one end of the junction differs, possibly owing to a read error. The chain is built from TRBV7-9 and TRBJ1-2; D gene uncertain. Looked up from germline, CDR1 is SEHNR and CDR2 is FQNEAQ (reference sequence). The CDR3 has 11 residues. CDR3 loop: CASSATVAGSF. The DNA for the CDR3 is TGTGCCAGCAGCGCGACCGTCGCTGGCTCCTTC.

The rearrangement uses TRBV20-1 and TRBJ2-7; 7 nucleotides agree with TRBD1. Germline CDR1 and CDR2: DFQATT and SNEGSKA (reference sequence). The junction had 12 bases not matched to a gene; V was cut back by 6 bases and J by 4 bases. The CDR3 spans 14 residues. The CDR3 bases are TGCAGTGCCCCTCATGACAGGGAATTGTACGAGCAGTACTTC. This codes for CSAPHDRELYEQYF.

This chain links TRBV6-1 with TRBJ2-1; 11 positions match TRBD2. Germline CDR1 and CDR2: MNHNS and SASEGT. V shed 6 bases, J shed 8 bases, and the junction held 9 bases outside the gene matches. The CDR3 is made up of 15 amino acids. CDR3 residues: CASRAPGLAVYEQFF. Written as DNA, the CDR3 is TGTGCCAGCAGGGCTCCGGGACTAGCGGTCTATGAGCAGTTCTTC.

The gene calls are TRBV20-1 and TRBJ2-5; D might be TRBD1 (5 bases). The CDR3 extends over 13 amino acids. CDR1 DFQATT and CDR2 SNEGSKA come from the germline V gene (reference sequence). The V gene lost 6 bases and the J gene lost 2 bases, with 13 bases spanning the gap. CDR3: CSATGARQETQYF. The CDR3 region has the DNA TGCAGTGCCACAGGCGCTAGGCAAGAGACCCAGTACTTC.

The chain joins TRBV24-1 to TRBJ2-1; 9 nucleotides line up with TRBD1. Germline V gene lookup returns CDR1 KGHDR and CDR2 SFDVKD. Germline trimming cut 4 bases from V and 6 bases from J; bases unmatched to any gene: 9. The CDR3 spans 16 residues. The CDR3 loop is CATSDPGQGNSNEQFF. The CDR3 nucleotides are TGTGCCACCAGTGACCCCGGACAGGGGAACTCCAATGAGCAGTTCTTC.

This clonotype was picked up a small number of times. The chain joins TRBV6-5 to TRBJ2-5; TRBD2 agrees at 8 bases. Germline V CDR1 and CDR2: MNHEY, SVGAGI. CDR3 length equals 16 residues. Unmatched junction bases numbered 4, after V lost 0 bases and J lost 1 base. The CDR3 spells CASSYSLLAGQETQYF. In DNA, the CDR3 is TGTGCCAGCAGTTACTCATTGCTAGCGGGCCAAGAGACCCAGTACTTC.

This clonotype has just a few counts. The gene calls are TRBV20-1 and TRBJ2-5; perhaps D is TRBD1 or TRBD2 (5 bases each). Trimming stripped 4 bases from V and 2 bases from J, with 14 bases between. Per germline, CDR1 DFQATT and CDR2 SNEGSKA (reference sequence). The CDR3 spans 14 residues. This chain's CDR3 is CSAIPQDLQETQYF. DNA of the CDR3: TGCAGTGCTATTCCACAGGACTTACAAGAGACCCAGTACTTC.